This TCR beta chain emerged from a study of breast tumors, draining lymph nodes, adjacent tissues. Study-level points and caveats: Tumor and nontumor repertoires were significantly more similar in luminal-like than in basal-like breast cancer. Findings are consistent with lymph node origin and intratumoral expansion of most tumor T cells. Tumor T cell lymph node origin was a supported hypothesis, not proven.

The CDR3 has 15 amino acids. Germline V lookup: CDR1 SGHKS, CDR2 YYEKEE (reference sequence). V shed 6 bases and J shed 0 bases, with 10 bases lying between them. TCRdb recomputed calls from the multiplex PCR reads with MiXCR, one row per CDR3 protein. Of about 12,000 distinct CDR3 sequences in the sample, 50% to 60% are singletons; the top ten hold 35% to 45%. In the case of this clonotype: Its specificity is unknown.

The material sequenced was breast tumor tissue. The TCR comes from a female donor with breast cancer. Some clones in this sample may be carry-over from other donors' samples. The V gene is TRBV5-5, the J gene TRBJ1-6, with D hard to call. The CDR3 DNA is TGTGCCAGCATCGAAATGGGCTCCTATAATTCACCCCTCCACTTT. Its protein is CASIEMGSYNSPLHF.